This T cell receptor beta chain was observed in a study of control samples from healthy donors and cancer patients. V was clipped by 0 bases and J by 3 bases, with 8 bases between them. Germline V gives CDR1 SGHRS, CDR2 YFSETQ. CDR3 size: 14 residues. TCRdb's copy holds only in-frame clones and misses some; the assay was immunoSEQ multiplex PCR. The sample lists 2,500 to 3,000 clones, approximately 94% occurring once. The sequence derives from an older man with lung cancer. Sequencing was performed on PBMCs. The rearrangement links TRBV5-1 to TRBJ2-3, with D uncertain. CDR3 region: CASSLVTVTDTQYF. CDR3 bases: TGCGCCAGCAGCTTGGTTACAGTTACAGATACGCAGTATTTT.